The clone carrying this T cell receptor (beta chain) is categorized as medium-sized. Antigen specificity is unknown. This sample was taken from a study of persistence of HIV-infected CD4 T cells. Study-level background: The sample holds CD4+ T cells responsive to CMV or HIV-1 Gag.

V lost 6 bases and J lost 1, with 8 bases in between. Germline V gene sequence: CDR1 SGHDT, CDR2 YYEEEE. CDR3 length equals 13 residues. Cells were stimulated with CMV-infected fibroblast lysates at 10 ug/mL. Sorted nonresponding memory CD4+ T cells were CD40L-negative, CD69-negative, CD45RO-high. Suppressive ART was started during chronic HIV-1 infection in these adults. CD8-depleted PBMCs were stimulated about 17 hours with anti-CD28/CD49d costimulation, CD40-blocking antibody and enfuvirtide. The libraries were made with immunoSEQ version 4 in survey mode. Using immunoSEQ multiplex PCR, the repertoire was profiled, and TCRdb retains in-frame clones only, with some absent. Of around 35,000 clones in the sample, less than 90% are singletons; the top ten hold less than 2%.

This material consisted of CD4+ T cells sorted from PBMCs after 18-hour stimulation, taken from a patient who received antiretroviral therapy. The sequence came from an adult man with HIV who was CMV-seropositive. V is TRBV5-6 and J is TRBJ1-5; D unresolved. Here the CDR3 reads CASTPPSNQPQHF. For the CDR3, the DNA is TGTGCCAGCACCCCCCCCAGCAATCAGCCCCAGCATTTT.